The 6 T cell receptor beta chains listed next were all sequenced from one sample in a study of T cells of healthy individuals. TCRdb independently ran MiXCR on the 5' RACE reads; one entry per CDR3 protein. The sample contains nearly 100,000 distinct CDR3 sequences, around 17% of which appear only once. These receptor sequences come from a human donor in good health.

This clonotype showed up many times. The rearrangement uses TRBV28 and TRBJ2-3, with a tentative D call TRBD2 (5 bases). V gave up 8 bases and J gave up 4 bases, with 16 bases separating them. The CDR3 loop spans 14 amino acids. Germline V gene data show CDR1 as MDHEN and CDR2 as SYDVKM. In nucleotides, the CDR3 is TGTGCCAGCGGTCGCGGAGGTGGGCCAGATACGCAGTATTTT. Protein sequence: CASGRGGGPDTQYF.

The genes are TRBV4-2 and TRBJ1-5, with D hard to call. V lost 3 bases, J lost 11 bases, and 14 bases lay in between. Germline values: CDR1 LGHNA, CDR2 YNFKEQ. The CDR3 has 13 amino acids. The CDR3 loop is CASSQGPGSAQHF. The DNA of the CDR3 is TGTGCCAGCAGCCAGGGTCCTGGATCAGCCCAGCATTTT.

The chain uses TRBV7-2 and TRBJ2-3; D is ambiguous. This CDR3 region has 15 residues. Trimming removed 3 bases from V and 2 bases from J, with 12 bases in between. Germline lookup yields CDR1 SGHTA and CDR2 FQGNSA. Here the CDR3 reads CASSFQPYNTDTQYF. CDR3 sequence (DNA): TGTGCCAGCAGCTTCCAGCCCTACAACACAGATACGCAGTATTTT.

The rearrangement uses TRBV15 and TRBJ2-7, with unresolved D. Trimming took off 0 bases at V and 0 bases at J, with 9 bases between the two ends. CDR1 and CDR2 (germline): LNHNV, YYDKDF (reference sequence). The CDR3 consists of 15 residues. For the CDR3, the DNA is TGTGCCACCAGCAGAGAGTACATGAGCTCCTACGAGCAGTACTTC. Translation: CATSREYMSSYEQYF.

About this clonotype itself: It may be a read error: a sequence one base away is much more abundant. V gene TRBV6-1 combines with J gene TRBJ2-1; D might be TRBD2 (5 bases). CDR3 length: 13 residues. CDR1 and CDR2 (germline): MNHNS, SASEGT. The DNA for the CDR3 is TGTGTCAGCATGAAGACTAATTACAATGAGCAGTTCTTC. Translating it yields CVSMKTNYNEQFF.

The rearrangement links TRBV3-1 to TRBJ2-7; D remains unclear. The CDR3 runs to 15 residues. Per germline, CDR1 LGHDT and CDR2 YNNKEL (reference sequence). Deletions cut 0 bases from V and 7 bases from J, with 16 bases between. The CDR3 DNA is TGTGCCAGCAGCCAAGATCTGACCAGGAGTCGAGAGCAGTACTTC. Protein sequence: CASSQDLTRSREQYF.